The text below deals with one T cell receptor (beta chain). The data belong to a study of long-term antiretroviral therapy in people with HIV. The CDR3 length is 15 residues. Trimming took off 4 bases at V and 8 bases at J, with 17 bases between the two ends. Germline V gives CDR1 LGHNA, CDR2 YSLEER. Runs used v3.0 of the immunoSEQ assay and were done at survey level. Method: immunoSEQ multiplex PCR; TCRdb's copy keeps in-frame clones and lacks some. Of about 44,000 clones detected, roughly 95% appear once; the ten largest clones hold 2.7%. The chain combines TRBV4-3 with TRBJ1-4; D is ambiguous. This sequence was found in a woman aged 50 to 65 with HIV. Sequences were derived from unsorted PBMCs, sampled 3.7 years after starting antiretroviral therapy. CDR3: CASSPRLGYWEKLFF. As DNA, the CDR3 is TGCGCCAGCAGCCCACGACTGGGGTATTGGGAAAAACTGTTTTTT.